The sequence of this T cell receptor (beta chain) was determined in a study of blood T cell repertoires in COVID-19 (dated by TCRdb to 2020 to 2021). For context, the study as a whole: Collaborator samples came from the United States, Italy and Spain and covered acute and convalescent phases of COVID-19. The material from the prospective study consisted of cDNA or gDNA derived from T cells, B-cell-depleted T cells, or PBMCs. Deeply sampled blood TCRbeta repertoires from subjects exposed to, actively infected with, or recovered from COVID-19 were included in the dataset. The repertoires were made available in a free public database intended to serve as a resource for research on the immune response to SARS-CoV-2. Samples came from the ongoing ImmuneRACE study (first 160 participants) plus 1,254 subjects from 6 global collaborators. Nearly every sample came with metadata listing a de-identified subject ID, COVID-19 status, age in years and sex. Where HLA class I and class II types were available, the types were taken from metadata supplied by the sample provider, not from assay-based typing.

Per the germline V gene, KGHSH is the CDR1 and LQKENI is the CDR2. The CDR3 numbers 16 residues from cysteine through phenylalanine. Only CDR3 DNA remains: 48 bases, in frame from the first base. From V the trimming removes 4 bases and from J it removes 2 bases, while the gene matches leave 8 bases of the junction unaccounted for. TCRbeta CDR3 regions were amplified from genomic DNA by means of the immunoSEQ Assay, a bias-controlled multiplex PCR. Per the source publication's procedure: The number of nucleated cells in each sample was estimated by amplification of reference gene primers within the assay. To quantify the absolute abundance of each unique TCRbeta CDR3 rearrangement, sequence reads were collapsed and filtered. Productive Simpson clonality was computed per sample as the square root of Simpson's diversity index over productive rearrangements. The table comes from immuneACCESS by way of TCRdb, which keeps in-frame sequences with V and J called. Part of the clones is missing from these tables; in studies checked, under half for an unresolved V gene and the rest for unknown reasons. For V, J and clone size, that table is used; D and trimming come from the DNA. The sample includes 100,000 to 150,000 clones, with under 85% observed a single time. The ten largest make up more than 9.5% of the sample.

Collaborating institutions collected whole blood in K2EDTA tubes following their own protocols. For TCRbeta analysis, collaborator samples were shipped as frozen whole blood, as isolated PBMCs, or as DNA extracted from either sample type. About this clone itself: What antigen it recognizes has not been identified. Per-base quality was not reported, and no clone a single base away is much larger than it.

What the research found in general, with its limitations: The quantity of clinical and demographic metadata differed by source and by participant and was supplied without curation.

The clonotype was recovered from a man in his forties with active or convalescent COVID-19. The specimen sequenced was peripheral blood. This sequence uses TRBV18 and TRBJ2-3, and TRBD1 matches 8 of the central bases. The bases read TGTGCCAGCTCACAAGGACAGGGAACATTCACAGATACGCAGTATTTT. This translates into CASSQGQGTFTDTQYF.